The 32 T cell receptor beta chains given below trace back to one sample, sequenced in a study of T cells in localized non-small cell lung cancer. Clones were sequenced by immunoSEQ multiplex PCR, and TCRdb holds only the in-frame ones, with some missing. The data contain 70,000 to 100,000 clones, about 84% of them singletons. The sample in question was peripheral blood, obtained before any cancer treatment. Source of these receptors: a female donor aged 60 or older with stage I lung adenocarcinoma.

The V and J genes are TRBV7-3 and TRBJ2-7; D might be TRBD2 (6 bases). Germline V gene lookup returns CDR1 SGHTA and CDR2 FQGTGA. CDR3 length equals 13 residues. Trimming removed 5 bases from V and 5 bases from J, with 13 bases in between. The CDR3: CASSPGLGNEQYF. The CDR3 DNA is TGTGCCAGCAGCCCGGGACTCGGGAACGAGCAGTACTTC.

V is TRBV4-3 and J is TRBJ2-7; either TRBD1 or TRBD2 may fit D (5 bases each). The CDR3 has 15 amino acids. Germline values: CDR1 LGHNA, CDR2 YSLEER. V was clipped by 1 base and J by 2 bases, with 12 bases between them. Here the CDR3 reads CASSQGPEGTYEQYF. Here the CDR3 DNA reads TGCGCCAGCAGCCAAGGACCCGAGGGGACCTACGAGCAGTACTTC.

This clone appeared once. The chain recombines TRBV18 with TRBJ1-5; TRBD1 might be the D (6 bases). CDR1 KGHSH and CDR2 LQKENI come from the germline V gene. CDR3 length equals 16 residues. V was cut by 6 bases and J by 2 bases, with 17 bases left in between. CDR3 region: CASSDEEGVGNQPQHF. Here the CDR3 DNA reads TGTGCCAGCTCGGATGAGGAGGGGGTTGGCAATCAGCCCCAGCATTTT.

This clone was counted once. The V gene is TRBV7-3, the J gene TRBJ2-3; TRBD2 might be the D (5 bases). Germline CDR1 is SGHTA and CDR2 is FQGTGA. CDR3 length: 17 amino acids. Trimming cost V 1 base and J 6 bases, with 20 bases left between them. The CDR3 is CASSLSEEGRPGDTQYF. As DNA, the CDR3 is TGTGCCAGCAGCTTAAGTGAAGAGGGAAGGCCTGGGGATACGCAGTATTTT.

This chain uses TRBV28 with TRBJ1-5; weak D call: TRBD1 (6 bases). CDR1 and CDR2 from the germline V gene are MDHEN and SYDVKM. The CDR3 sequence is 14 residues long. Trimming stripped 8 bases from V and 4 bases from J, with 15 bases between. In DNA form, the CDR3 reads TGTGCCAGCCTCCGGGGGGCCGGGAATCAGCCCCAGCATTTT. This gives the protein CASLRGAGNQPQHF.

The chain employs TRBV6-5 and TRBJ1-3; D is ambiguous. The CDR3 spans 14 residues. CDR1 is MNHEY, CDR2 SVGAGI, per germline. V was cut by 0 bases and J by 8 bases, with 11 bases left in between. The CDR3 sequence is CASSYSAGGDTIYF. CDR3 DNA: TGTGCCAGCAGTTACTCGGCAGGCGGAGACACCATATATTTT.

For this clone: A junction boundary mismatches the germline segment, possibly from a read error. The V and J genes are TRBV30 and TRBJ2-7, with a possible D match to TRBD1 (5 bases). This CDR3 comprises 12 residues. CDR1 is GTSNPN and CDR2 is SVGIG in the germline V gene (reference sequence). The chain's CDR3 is CAWSPVGQGLDF. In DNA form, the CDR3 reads TGTGCCTGGAGTCCTGTGGGGCAGGGCCTCGACTTC.

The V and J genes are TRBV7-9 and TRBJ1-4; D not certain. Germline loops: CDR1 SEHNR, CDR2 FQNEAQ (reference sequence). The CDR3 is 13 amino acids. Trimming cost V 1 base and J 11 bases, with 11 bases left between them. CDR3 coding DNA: TGTGCCAGCAGCTTAGAGGCCGGCGAGAAACTGTTTTTT. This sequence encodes CASSLEAGEKLFF.

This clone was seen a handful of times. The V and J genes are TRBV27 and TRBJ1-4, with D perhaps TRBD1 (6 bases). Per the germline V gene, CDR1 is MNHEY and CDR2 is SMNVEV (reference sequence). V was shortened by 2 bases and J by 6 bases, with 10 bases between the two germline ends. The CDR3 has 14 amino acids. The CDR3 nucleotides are TGTGCCAGCAGTTTAACCACAGGGTATGAAAAACTGTTTTTT. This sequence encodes CASSLTTGYEKLFF.

Here the CDR3 reads CAWRQEHEQFF. The DNA for the CDR3 is TGTGCCTGGAGACAAGAGCATGAGCAGTTCTTC. This chain joins TRBV30 and TRBJ2-1; D unresolved. The CDR3 consists of 11 residues. Trimming removed 3 bases from V and 8 bases from J, with 8 bases in between. CDR1 and CDR2 from the germline V gene are GTSNPN and SVGIG (reference sequence).

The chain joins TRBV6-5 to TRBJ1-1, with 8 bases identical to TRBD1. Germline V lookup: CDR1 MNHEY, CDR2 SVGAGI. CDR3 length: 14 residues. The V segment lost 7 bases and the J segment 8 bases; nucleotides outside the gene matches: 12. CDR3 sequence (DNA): TGTGCCAGCACGGAGGCAGGGGGCAGTTGGGAAGCTTTCTTT. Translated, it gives CASTEAGGSWEAFF.

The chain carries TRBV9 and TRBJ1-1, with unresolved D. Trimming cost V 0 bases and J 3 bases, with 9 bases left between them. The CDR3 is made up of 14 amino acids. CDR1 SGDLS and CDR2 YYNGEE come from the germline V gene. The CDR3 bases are TGTGCCAGCAGCGTAGTTGGGGAAGACACTGAAGCTTTCTTT. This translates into CASSVVGEDTEAFF.

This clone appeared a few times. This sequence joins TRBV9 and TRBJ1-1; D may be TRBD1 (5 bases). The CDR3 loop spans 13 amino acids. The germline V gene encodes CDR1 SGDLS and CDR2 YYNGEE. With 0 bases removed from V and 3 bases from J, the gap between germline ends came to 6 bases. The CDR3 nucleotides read TGTGCCAGCAGCGTAGTACAGGACACTGAAGCTTTCTTT. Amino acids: CASSVVQDTEAFF.

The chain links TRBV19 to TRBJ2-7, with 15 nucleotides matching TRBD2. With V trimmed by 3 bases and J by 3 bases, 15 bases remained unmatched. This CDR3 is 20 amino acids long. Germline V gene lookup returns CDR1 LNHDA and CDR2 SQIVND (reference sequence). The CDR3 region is CASSIGVRTSGRGNLYEQYF. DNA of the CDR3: TGTGCCAGTAGTATCGGTGTGAGGACTAGCGGGAGGGGTAACCTCTACGAGCAGTACTTC.

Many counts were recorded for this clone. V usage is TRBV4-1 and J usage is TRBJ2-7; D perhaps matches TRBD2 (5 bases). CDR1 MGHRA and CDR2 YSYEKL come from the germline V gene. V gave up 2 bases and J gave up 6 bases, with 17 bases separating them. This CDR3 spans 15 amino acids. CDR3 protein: CASSQISGIAGEQYF. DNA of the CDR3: TGCGCCAGCAGCCAAATCTCCGGGATAGCCGGCGAGCAGTACTTC.

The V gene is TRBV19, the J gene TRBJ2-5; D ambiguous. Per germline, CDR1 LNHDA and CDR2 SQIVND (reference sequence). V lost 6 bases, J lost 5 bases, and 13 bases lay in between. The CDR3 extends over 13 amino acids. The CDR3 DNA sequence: TGTGCCAGTAGCTCCGGGCCCCCGGAGACCCAGTACTTC. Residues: CASSSGPPETQYF.

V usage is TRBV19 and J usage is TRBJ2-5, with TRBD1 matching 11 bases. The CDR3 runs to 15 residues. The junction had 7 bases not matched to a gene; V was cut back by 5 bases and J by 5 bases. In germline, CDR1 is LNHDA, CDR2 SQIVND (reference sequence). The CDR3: CASSPRDRGWETQYF. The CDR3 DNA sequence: TGTGCCAGTAGTCCCCGGGACAGGGGGTGGGAGACCCAGTACTTC. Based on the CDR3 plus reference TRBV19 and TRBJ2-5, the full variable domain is DGGITQSPKYLFRKEGQNVTLSCEQNLNHDAMYWYRQDPGQGLRLIYYSQIVNDFQKGDIAEGYSVSREKKESFPLTVTSAQKNPTAFYLCASSPRDRGWETQYFGPGTRLLVL.

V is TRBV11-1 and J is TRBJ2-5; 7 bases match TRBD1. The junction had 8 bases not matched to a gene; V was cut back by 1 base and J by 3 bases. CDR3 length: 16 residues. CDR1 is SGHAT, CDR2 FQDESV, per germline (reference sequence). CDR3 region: CASSLGGGQREETQYF. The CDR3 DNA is TGTGCCAGCAGCTTAGGAGGGGGACAGAGGGAAGAGACCCAGTACTTC.

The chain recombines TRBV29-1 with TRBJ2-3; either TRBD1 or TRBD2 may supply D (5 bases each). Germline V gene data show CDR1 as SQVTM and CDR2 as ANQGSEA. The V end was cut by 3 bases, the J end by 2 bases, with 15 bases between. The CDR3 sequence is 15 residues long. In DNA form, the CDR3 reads TGCAGCGTTGACGTGCTGGGGACGGCCACAGATACGCAGTATTTT. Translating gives CSVDVLGTATDTQYF.

Here the CDR3 DNA reads TGCGCCAGCAGAATAACAGGAGCTAACTATGGCTACACCTTC. Encoded protein: CASRITGANYGYTF. The V and J genes are TRBV5-1 and TRBJ1-2; D perhaps matches TRBD1 (5 bases). Germline CDR1 is SGHRS and CDR2 is YFSETQ. Between the trimmed V and J ends, which lost 5 bases and 0 bases, there was a span of 11 bases. This CDR3 is built from 14 residues.

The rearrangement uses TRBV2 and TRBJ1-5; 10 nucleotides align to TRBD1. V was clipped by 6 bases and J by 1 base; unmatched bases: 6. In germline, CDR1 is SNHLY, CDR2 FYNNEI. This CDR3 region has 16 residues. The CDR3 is CASRTGGRVSNQPQHF. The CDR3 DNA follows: TGTGCCAGCAGGACAGGGGGCAGGGTAAGCAATCAGCCCCAGCATTTT.

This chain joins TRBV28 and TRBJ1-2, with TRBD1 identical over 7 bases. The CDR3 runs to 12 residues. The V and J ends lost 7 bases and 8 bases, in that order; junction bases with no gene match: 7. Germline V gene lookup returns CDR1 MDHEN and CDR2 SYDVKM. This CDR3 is CASITGAGGYTF. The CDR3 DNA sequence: TGTGCCAGCATTACAGGGGCAGGGGGCTACACCTTC.

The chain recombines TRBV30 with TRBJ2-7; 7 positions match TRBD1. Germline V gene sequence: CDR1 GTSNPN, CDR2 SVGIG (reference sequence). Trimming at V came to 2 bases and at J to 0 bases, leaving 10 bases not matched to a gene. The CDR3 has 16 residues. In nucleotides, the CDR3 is TGTGCCTGGAGTCCAAACCGGGACAGAGGCTCCTACGAGCAGTACTTC. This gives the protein CAWSPNRDRGSYEQYF.

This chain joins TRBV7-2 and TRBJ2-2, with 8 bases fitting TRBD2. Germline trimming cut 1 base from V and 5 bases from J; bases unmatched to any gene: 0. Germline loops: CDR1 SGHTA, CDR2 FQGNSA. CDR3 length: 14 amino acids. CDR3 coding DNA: TGTGCCAGCAGCTTAGTAGCGGGGACCGGGGAGCTGTTTTTT. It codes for CASSLVAGTGELFF. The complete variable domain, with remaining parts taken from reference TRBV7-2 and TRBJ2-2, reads GAGVSQSPSNKVTEKGKDVELRCDPISGHTALYWYRQSLGQGLEFLIYFQGNSAPDKSGLPSDRFSAERTGGSVSTLTIQRTQQEDSAVYLCASSLVAGTGELFFGEGSRLTVL.

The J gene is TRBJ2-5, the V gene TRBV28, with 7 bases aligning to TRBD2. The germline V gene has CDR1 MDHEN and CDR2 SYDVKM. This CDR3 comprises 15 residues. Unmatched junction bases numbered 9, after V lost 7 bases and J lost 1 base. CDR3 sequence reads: CASTSGTTFQETQYF. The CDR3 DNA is TGTGCCAGCACCTCAGGGACTACCTTCCAAGAGACCCAGTACTTC.

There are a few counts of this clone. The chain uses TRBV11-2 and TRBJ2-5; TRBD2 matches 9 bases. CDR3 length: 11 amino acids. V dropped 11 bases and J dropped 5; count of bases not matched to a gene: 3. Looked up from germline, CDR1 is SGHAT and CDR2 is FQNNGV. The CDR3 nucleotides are TGTGCCTCCGGACTAGCGGAGACCCAGTACTTC. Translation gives CASGLAETQYF.

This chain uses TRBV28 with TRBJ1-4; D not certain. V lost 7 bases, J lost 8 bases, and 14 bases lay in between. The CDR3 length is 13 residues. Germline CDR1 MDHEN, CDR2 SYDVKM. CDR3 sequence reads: CASTTTRREKLFF. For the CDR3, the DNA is TGTGCCAGCACCACGACCAGGAGGGAAAAACTGTTTTTT.

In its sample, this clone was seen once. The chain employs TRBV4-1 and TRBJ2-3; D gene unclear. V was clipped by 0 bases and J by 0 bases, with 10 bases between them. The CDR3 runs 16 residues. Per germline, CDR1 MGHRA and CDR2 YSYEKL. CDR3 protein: CASSQDNPGSTDTQYF. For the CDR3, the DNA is TGCGCCAGCAGCCAAGATAATCCGGGCAGCACAGATACGCAGTATTTT.

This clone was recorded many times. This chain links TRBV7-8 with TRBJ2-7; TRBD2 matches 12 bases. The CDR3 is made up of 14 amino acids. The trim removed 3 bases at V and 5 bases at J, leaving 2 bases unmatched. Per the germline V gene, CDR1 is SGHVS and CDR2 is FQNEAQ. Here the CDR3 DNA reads TGTGCCAGCAGCTTCCGACTAGCGGGAGACGAGCAGTACTTC. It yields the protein CASSFRLAGDEQYF.

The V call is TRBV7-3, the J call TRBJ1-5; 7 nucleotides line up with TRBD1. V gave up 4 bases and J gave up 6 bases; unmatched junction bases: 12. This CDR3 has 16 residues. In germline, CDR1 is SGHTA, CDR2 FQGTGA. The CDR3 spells CASSSSWGQSAQPQHF. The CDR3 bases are TGTGCCAGCAGCTCCTCTTGGGGACAGTCGGCTCAGCCCCAGCATTTT.

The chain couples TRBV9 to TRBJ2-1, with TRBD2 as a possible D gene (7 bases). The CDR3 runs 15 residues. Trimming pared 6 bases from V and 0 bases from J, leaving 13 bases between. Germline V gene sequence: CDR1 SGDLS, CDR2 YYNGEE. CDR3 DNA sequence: TGTGCCAGCATGAGGGGGGGTAGCTCCTACAATGAGCAGTTCTTC. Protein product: CASMRGGSSYNEQFF.

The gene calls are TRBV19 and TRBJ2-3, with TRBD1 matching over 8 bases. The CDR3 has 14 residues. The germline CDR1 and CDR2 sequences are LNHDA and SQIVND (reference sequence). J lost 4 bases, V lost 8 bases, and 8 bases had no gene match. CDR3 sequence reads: CASGTGGPPDTQYF. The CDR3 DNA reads TGTGCCAGTGGGACAGGAGGGCCGCCAGATACGCAGTATTTT.